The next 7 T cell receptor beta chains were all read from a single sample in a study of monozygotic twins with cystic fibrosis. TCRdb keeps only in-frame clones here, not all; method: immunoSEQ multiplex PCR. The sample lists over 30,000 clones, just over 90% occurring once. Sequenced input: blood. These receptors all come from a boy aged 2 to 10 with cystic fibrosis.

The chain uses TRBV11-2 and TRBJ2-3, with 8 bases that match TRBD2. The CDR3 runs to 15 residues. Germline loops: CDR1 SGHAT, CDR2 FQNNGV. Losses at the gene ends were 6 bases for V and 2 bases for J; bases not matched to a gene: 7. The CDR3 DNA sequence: TGTGCCAGCAGTTCCCGGGGGGGTAACACAGATACGCAGTATTTT. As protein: CASSSRGGNTDTQYF.

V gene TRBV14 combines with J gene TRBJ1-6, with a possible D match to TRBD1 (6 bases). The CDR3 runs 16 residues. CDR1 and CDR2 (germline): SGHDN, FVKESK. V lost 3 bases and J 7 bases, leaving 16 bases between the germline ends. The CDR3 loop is CASSHAQGSGNSPLHF. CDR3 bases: TGTGCCAGCAGCCACGCTCAGGGGTCAGGGAATTCACCCCTCCACTTT.

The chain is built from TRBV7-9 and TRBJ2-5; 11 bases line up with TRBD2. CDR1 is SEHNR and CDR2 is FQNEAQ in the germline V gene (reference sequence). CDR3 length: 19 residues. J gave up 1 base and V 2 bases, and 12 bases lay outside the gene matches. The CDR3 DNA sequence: TGTGCCAGCAGCTTATGGGCTAGCGGGGGGCGGTACTTCCAAGAGACCCAGTACTTC. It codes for CASSLWASGGRYFQETQYF.

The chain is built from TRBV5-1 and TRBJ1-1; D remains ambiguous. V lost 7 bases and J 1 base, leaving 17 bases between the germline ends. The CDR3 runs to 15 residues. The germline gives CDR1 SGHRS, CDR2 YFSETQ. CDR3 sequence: CASGLDSSRNTEAFF. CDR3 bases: TGCGCCAGCGGCCTAGACTCTTCACGGAACACTGAAGCTTTCTTT.

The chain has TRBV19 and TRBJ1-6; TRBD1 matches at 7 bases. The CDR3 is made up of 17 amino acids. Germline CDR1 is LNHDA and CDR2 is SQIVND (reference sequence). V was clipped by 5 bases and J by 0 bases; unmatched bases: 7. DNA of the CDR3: TGTGCCAGTAGTTCTCCGGGACAGAGCTCCTATAATTCACCCCTCCACTTT. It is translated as CASSSPGQSSYNSPLHF.

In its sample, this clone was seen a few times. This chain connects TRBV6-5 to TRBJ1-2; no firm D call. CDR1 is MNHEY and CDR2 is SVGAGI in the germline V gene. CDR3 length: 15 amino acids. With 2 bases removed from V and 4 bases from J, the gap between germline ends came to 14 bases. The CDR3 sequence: CASSYPREGIYGYTF. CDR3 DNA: TGTGCCAGCAGTTACCCCCGGGAGGGTATCTATGGCTACACCTTC.

The CDR3 reads CASSFRVPKEGYTF. CDR3 nucleotides: TGTGCCAGCAGTTTTCGAGTACCCAAAGAGGGCTACACCTTC. The chain uses TRBV28 and TRBJ1-2; D gene ambiguous. Trimming pared 3 bases from V and 8 bases from J, leaving 16 bases between. This CDR3 region has 14 residues. The germline CDR1 and CDR2 sequences are MDHEN and SYDVKM.